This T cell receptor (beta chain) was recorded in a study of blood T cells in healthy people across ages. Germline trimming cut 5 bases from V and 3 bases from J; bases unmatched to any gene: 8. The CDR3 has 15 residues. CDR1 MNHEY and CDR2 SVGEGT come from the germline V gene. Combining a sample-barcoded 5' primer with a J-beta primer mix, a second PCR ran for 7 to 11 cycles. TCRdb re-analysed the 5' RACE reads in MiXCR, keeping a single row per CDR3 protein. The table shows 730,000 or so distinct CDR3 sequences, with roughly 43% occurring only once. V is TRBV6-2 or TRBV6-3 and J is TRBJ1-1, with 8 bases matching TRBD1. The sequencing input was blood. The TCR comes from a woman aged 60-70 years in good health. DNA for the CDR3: TGTGCCAGCAGTCCCGACAGGGGATGGTACACTGAAGCTTTCTTT. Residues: CASSPDRGWYTEAFF.